The clone carrying this T cell receptor (beta chain) was counted many times. What it binds is unknown. This sample is drawn from a study of post-analysis software for immune sequencing data. Study context: Recorded disease courses covered relapsing-remitting, secondary progressive and progressive-relapsing multiple sclerosis. Some patients had no subtype annotation. Findings and caveats of the study: A handful of TRBV segments were significantly more frequent in patients than in controls. TRBV5-6, TRBV5-1 and TRBV20-1 were among these segments. Patients with multiple sclerosis recorded significantly lower normalized Chao1 diversity than controls, the study found.

Germline loops: CDR1 SQVTM, CDR2 ANQGSEA. The V end lost 3 bases, the J end lost 9 bases, and 5 bases lay between the germline ends. The CDR3 consists of 9 residues. Unique molecular identifiers were present in the TCR beta cDNA libraries. In TCRdb, the PCR reads were re-called with MiXCR into one record per CDR3 protein. This sample carries more than 500,000 distinct CDR3 sequences, roughly 34% of them seen once, and the ten largest clones take less than 6%. This chain joins TRBV29-1 and TRBJ2-5; D call uncertain. The receptor comes from a girl younger than 18 with multiple sclerosis. Sequences were obtained from blood. The CDR3 DNA reads as TGCAGCGTTGACCCGTCCCAGTACTTC. It yields the protein CSVDPSQYF.